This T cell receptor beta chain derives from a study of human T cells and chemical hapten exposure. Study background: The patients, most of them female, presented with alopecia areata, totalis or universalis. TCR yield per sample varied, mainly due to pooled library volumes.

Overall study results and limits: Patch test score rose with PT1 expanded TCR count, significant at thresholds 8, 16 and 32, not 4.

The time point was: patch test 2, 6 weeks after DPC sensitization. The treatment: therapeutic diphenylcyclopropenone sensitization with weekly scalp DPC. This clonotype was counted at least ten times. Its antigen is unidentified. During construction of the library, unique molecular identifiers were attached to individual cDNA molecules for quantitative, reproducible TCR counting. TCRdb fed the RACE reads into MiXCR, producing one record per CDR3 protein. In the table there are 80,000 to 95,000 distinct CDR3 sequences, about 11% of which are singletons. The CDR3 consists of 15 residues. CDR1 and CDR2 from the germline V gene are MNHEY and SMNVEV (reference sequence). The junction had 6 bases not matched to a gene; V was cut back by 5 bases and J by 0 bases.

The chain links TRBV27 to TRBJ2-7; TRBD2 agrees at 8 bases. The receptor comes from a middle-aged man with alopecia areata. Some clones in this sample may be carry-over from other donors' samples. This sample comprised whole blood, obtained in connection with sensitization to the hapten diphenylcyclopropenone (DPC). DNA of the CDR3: TGTGCCAGCAGTCCCAGCGGGGGCCTCTCCTACGAGCAGTACTTC. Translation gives CASSPSGGLSYEQYF.